This entry describes one T cell receptor (beta chain). This record belongs to a study of blood T cell repertoires in COVID-19. The wider study: Specimens from acute and convalescent COVID-19 originated in the United States, Italy and Spain. T cells, B-cell-depleted T cells, or PBMCs supplied cDNA or gDNA.

In assigning cohorts, the study relied on participant-reported clinical history. CDR1 and CDR2 (germline): KGHSH, LQKENI. J gave up 5 bases and V 4 bases, and 8 bases lay outside the gene matches. The CDR3 sequence is 15 residues long. TCRdb's table, derived via immunoSEQ multiplex PCR, lists solely in-frame clones and lacks some. The sample holds almost 400,000 clones; roughly 90% are singletons and the top ten take roughly 0.97%. The sequence came from a woman in her twenties or thirties with acute COVID-19. Sequences were obtained from PBMCs or T cells enriched from blood (not recorded which). The chain employs TRBV18 and TRBJ2-1; 7 nucleotides agree with TRBD2. The CDR3 coding sequence is TGTGCCAGCTCACTCCTTAGCGGGTCGAACAATGAGCAGTTCTTC. It yields the protein CASSLLSGSNNEQFF.